The next 7 T cell receptor beta chains were all read from a single sample in a study of cytomegalovirus exposure and HLA in healthy donors. Sequencing was performed with immunoSEQ multiplex PCR; in TCRdb, only in-frame clones are kept and a portion is missing. The profile shows approximately 140,000 clones, roughly four fifths of them singletons. Material: PBMCs. The receptor set was obtained from a woman aged 25 to 39 in good health and CMV-seronegative.

This clone was observed a single time. V usage is TRBV27 and J usage is TRBJ2-5, with TRBD2 matching 12 bases. Per germline, CDR1 MNHEY and CDR2 SMNVEV (reference sequence). The CDR3 is made up of 14 amino acids. V lost 10 bases to trimming and J lost 2 bases; unmatched junction nucleotides: 5. Here the CDR3 reads CATRLAGAQETQYF. In DNA form, the CDR3 reads TGTGCCACCAGACTAGCGGGGGCACAAGAGACCCAGTACTTC.

The chain carries TRBV6-1 and TRBJ2-4, with D possibly TRBD2 on 5 matching bases. The CDR3 has 12 amino acids. Germline loops: CDR1 MNHNS, CDR2 SASEGT. V lost 3 bases and J 8 bases, leaving 8 bases between the germline ends. The CDR3 DNA follows: TGTGCCAGCAGTGATCCCGGGGACATTCAGTACTTC. Translation: CASSDPGDIQYF.

V gene TRBV27 combines with J gene TRBJ1-2; weak D call: TRBD1 (5 bases). CDR3 size: 13 residues. The V end was cut by 10 bases, the J end by 4 bases, with 16 bases between. The germline V gene encodes CDR1 MNHEY and CDR2 SMNVEV (reference sequence). The chain's CDR3 is CATLRGVGYGYTF. The CDR3 nucleotides read TGTGCCACCCTGCGGGGGGTAGGCTATGGCTACACCTTC.

This sequence joins TRBV2 and TRBJ2-1, with 9 positions matching TRBD2. From germline, CDR1 is SNHLY and CDR2 FYNNEI. This CDR3 is 16 amino acids long. The V gene end was trimmed by 0 bases and the J gene end by 5 bases; junction bases not matched to a gene: 5. Here the CDR3 reads CASSEARGGANNEQFF. The CDR3 region has the DNA TGTGCCAGCAGTGAAGCACGCGGGGGGGCGAACAATGAGCAGTTCTTC.

V and J are TRBV19 and TRBJ2-2; D not resolved. Germline loops: CDR1 LNHDA, CDR2 SQIVND (reference sequence). The CDR3 spans 18 residues. The V end was cut by 6 bases, the J end by 2 bases, with 22 bases between. In DNA form, the CDR3 reads TGTGCCAGTAGCCCCAATAGATCTTTGAGAGGAAACACCGGGGAGCTGTTTTTT. Translated: CASSPNRSLRGNTGELFF.

The chain employs TRBV5-1 and TRBJ2-5; 12 bases agree with TRBD2. Germline V gives CDR1 SGHRS, CDR2 YFSETQ. The CDR3 covers 18 residues. The V and J ends lost 0 bases and 14 bases, in that order; junction bases with no gene match: 20. The CDR3 DNA is TGCGCCAGCAGCTTGGTAACCTCTCGGACTAGCGGGGTTCAAGACGCATACTTC. Protein product: CASSLVTSRTSGVQDAYF.

The rearrangement links TRBV30 to TRBJ2-6, with a possible D match to TRBD1 (5 bases). V was clipped by 2 bases and J by 0 bases, with 8 bases between them. This CDR3 has 15 residues. Germline V lookup: CDR1 GTSNPN, CDR2 SVGIG (reference sequence). This chain's CDR3 is CAWSFRDSGANVLTF. The CDR3 DNA follows: TGTGCCTGGAGTTTCAGGGACTCTGGGGCCAACGTCCTGACTTTC.